One sample yielded the 22 T cell receptor beta chains listed below, sequenced in a study of CD8 T cells in Susac syndrome. The RNA input was roughly 0.5 to 1 ug, and it was reverse transcribed with random hexamers. Using its own MiXCR run on the immunoSEQ multiplex PCR reads, TCRdb lists one record per CDR3 protein. This sample yields 300,000 or so distinct CDR3 sequences, of which under 95% are seen a single time; over 0.05% belongs to the top ten. The sequenced sample consisted of CD4+ T cells from PBMCs. The receptors come from a human donor with multiple sclerosis.

The table lists this clonotype with a count of one. This chain links TRBV10-3 with TRBJ2-1; no clear D gene. Germline loops: CDR1 ENHRY, CDR2 SYGVKD. Trimming pared 2 bases from V and 3 bases from J, leaving 11 bases between. This CDR3 comprises 15 residues. The CDR3 is CAISERLGDYNEQFF. In DNA form, the CDR3 reads TGTGCCATCAGTGAGCGACTTGGCGACTACAATGAGCAGTTCTTC.

The chain couples TRBV30 to TRBJ2-7; D may be TRBD2 (5 bases). V lost 5 bases and J 6 bases, leaving 11 bases between the germline ends. Germline lookup yields CDR1 GTSNPN and CDR2 SVGIG (reference sequence). The CDR3 runs 11 residues. The CDR3 reads CAWGETGEQYF. DNA for the CDR3: TGTGCCTGGGGGGAGACGGGCGAGCAGTACTTC.

This clonotype was seen more than once but under ten times. The V gene is TRBV5-1, the J gene TRBJ2-6, with 7 positions matching TRBD1. CDR1 is SGHRS and CDR2 is YFSETQ in the germline V gene. The V segment lost 4 bases and the J segment 4 bases; nucleotides outside the gene matches: 5. This CDR3 spans 15 amino acids. The CDR3 loop reads CASSLGQRGANVLTF. In DNA, the CDR3 is TGCGCCAGCAGCCTGGGACAGCGAGGGGCCAACGTCCTGACTTTC.

For the CDR3, the DNA is TGTGCCAGCAGCTTAAGTGGGGTAGTGTTGGAAGAGACCCAGTACTTC. Its translation is CASSLSGVVLEETQYF. The rearrangement links TRBV13 to TRBJ2-5; D unclear. The CDR3 is 16 amino acids. Trimming stripped 2 bases from V and 3 bases from J, with 16 bases between. Germline V gene lookup returns CDR1 PRHDT and CDR2 FYEKMQ (reference sequence).

The chain has TRBV15 and TRBJ1-5, with a weak D call TRBD1 (5 bases). Germline values: CDR1 LNHNV, CDR2 YYDKDF (reference sequence). V shed 4 bases and J shed 0 bases, with 16 bases lying between them. This CDR3 spans 17 amino acids. The CDR3 here is CATSKGVGGYSNQPQHF. For the CDR3, the DNA is TGTGCCACCAGCAAGGGCGTGGGGGGATATAGCAATCAGCCCCAGCATTTT. Together with reference TRBV15 and TRBJ1-5, the CDR3 gives the full variable domain: DAMVIQNPRYQVTQFGKPVTLSCSQTLNHNVMYWYQQKSSQAPKLLFHYYDKDFNNEADTPDNFQSRRPNTSFCFLDIRSPGLGDTAMYLCATSKGVGGYSNQPQHFGDGTRLSIL.

This clonotype appeared a single time. The rearrangement uses TRBV5-1 and TRBJ2-6; 9 positions match TRBD2. Germline V gene data show CDR1 as SGHRS and CDR2 as YFSETQ. The CDR3 is 17 residues long. Losses at the gene ends were 4 bases for V and 0 bases for J; bases not matched to a gene: 5. The CDR3 protein is CASSALAGSSGANVLTF. The CDR3 DNA reads TGCGCCAGCAGCGCTCTAGCGGGGAGCTCTGGGGCCAACGTCCTGACTTTC. The full variable domain, with the rest looked up from reference TRBV5-1 and TRBJ2-6, is KAGVTQTPRYLIKTRGQQVTLSCSPISGHRSVSWYQQTPGQGLQFLFEYFSETQRNKGNFPGRFSGRQFSNSRSEMNVSTLELGDSALYLCASSALAGSSGANVLTFGAGSRLTVL.

This clonotype came up a few times. The rearrangement links TRBV6-6 to TRBJ1-1; 9 bases are a match to TRBD1. CDR3 length: 14 amino acids. Trimming at V came to 0 bases and at J to 10 bases, leaving 6 bases not matched to a gene. Per germline, CDR1 MNHNY and CDR2 SVGAGI (reference sequence). The CDR3 spells CASSYSGSQGAAFF. CDR3 coding DNA: TGTGCCAGCAGTTACTCAGGCTCACAGGGGGCAGCTTTCTTT.

In its sample, this clonotype was seen once. This chain links TRBV12-3 or TRBV12-4 with TRBJ2-7, with TRBD1 matching over 9 bases. With 2 bases clipped from V and 6 bases from J, the junction kept 8 bases outside the gene matches. The CDR3 contains 15 residues. The CDR3 coding sequence is TGTGCCAGCAGTTTATCCGGGACAGGGTTCTCCGAGCAGTACTTC. It is translated as CASSLSGTGFSEQYF.

The gene calls are TRBV5-1 and TRBJ2-4, with 8 bases matching TRBD1. The CDR3 is 16 amino acids. The V and J ends lost 3 bases and 5 bases, in that order; junction bases with no gene match: 10. Germline CDR1 reads SGHRS; CDR2 reads YFSETQ. The CDR3 here is CASSYWTGRVENIQYF. CDR3 sequence (DNA): TGCGCCAGCAGCTATTGGACAGGGCGTGTGGAAAACATTCAGTACTTC.

The chain joins TRBV7-8 to TRBJ2-4; no definite D call. This CDR3 contains 15 residues. CDR1 is SGHVS, CDR2 FQNEAQ, per germline. Trimming took off 5 bases at V and 3 bases at J, with 14 bases between the two ends. The CDR3 DNA sequence: TGTGCCAGCAGCGTAACACCATGGGGCAAAAACATTCAGTACTTC. Translating it yields CASSVTPWGKNIQYF.

The chain joins TRBV29-1 to TRBJ1-2, with 7 bases identical to TRBD1. The CDR3 runs to 13 residues. Trimming removed 6 bases from V and 2 bases from J; junction bases left unmatched: 6. CDR1 is SQVTM, CDR2 ANQGSEA, per germline. CDR3 nucleotide sequence: TGCAGCGTCCTTCACAGGGGAAACTATGGCTACACCTTC. Translated: CSVLHRGNYGYTF.

The genes are TRBV27 and TRBJ2-5; 11 positions match TRBD2. This CDR3 has 15 amino acids. Germline assignment: CDR1 MNHEY and CDR2 SMNVEV (reference sequence). The junction had 3 bases not matched to a gene; V was cut back by 6 bases and J by 0 bases. This CDR3 is CASSRLAGYQETQYF. CDR3 nucleotides: TGTGCCAGCAGCAGACTAGCGGGATACCAAGAGACCCAGTACTTC.

This sequence joins TRBV5-1 and TRBJ2-3, with 7 nucleotides matching TRBD1. V gave up 3 bases and J gave up 1 base; unmatched junction bases: 5. The germline CDR1 and CDR2 sequences are SGHRS and YFSETQ. This CDR3 region has 15 residues. Written as DNA, the CDR3 is TGCGCCAGCAGCTCCCCGGGACAGCGCACAGATACGCAGTATTTT. Translated, it gives CASSSPGQRTDTQYF.

The chain is built from TRBV20-1 and TRBJ1-2; TRBD1 aligns across 7 bases. Losses at the gene ends were 0 bases for V and 8 bases for J; bases not matched to a gene: 3. This CDR3 has 12 amino acids. Germline CDR1 and CDR2: DFQATT and SNEGSKA (reference sequence). The CDR3 nucleotides read TGCAGTGCTAGAGAGTTCAGGGGGGGCTACACCTTC. Amino acids: CSAREFRGGYTF.

V usage is TRBV24-1 and J usage is TRBJ1-1; unclear D gene. Between the trimmed V and J ends, which lost 4 bases and 6 bases, there was a span of 14 bases. Germline loops: CDR1 KGHDR, CDR2 SFDVKD. The CDR3 length is 14 residues. The CDR3 DNA reads TGTGCCACCAGTGACCCCAAATGGCCCTCTGAAGCTTTCTTT. Translated, it gives CATSDPKWPSEAFF.

The rearrangement links TRBV12-3 or TRBV12-4 to TRBJ2-7; D not resolved. The CDR3 sequence is 12 residues long. V was pared by 2 bases and J by 4 bases, with 6 bases between. The CDR3 coding sequence is TGTGCCAGCAGTTTATCAGAATACGAGCAGTACTTC. It translates to CASSLSEYEQYF.

This chain uses TRBV7-9 with TRBJ2-5; D perhaps matches TRBD1 (6 bases). The CDR3 consists of 14 residues. From germline, CDR1 is SEHNR and CDR2 FQNEAQ (reference sequence). V lost 5 bases, J lost 5 bases, and 15 bases lay in between. The CDR3 coding sequence is TGTGCCAGCAGCCCCACAGGGATAGGTGAGACCCAGTACTTC. Encoded protein: CASSPTGIGETQYF.

The chain employs TRBV25-1 and TRBJ1-3; the D gene is possibly TRBD1 (5 bases). Per germline, CDR1 MGHDK and CDR2 SYGVNS. V was pared by 3 bases and J by 0 bases, with 9 bases between. The CDR3 loop spans 15 amino acids. The CDR3 bases are TGTGCCAGCAGTGAGCAGGGCCTCTCTGGAAACACCATATATTTT. Translation gives CASSEQGLSGNTIYF.

The chain links TRBV19 to TRBJ1-5, with no clear D. Germline-derived CDR1 and CDR2 are LNHDA and SQIVND (reference sequence). V lost 7 bases and J lost 5, with 12 bases in between. The CDR3 contains 13 residues. This chain's CDR3 is CASTQSWDQPQHF. CDR3 coding DNA: TGTGCCAGTACACAAAGCTGGGATCAGCCCCAGCATTTT.

This clonotype was counted once. The chain joins TRBV5-1 to TRBJ2-3; TRBD2 agrees at 7 bases. Germline assignment: CDR1 SGHRS and CDR2 YFSETQ. V was pared by 0 bases and J by 6 bases, with 7 bases of the junction left unmatched. CDR3 length: 15 amino acids. The CDR3 region has the DNA TGCGCCAGCAGCTTGGCTAGCGGTTACCCGGATACGCAGTATTTT. Translating it yields CASSLASGYPDTQYF.

The chain recombines TRBV4-2 with TRBJ2-7; the D is unclear. Trimming removed 0 bases at V and 5 bases at J, with 5 bases between. The CDR3 covers 12 residues. Germline V gives CDR1 LGHNA, CDR2 YNFKEQ. CDR3 sequence reads: CASSQDRHEQYF. CDR3 coding DNA: TGTGCCAGCAGCCAAGATAGGCACGAGCAGTACTTC.

V usage is TRBV25-1 and J usage is TRBJ2-1, with D possibly being TRBD2 (6 bases). Germline lookup yields CDR1 MGHDK and CDR2 SYGVNS. Trimming pared 1 base from V and 8 bases from J, leaving 12 bases between. CDR3 size: 14 residues. The CDR3: CASSELTGEDEQFF. The CDR3 DNA reads as TGTGCCAGCAGTGAATTGACGGGGGAGGATGAGCAGTTCTTC.